This T cell receptor beta chain comes out of a study of blood T cell repertoires in COVID-19. The CDR3 length is 15 residues. Germline CDR1 is MNHEY and CDR2 is SVGAGI. V lost 5 bases and J 0 bases, leaving 10 bases between the germline ends. The table came from immunoSEQ multiplex PCR; TCRdb's copy has only in-frame clones and leaves some out. The sample holds under 100,000 clones, about 88% seen once. The sample consisted of peripheral blood. The gene calls are TRBV6-5 and TRBJ2-2; no clear D. The clonotype originates from a man in his forties with acute or convalescent COVID-19. The CDR3 nucleotides are TGTGCCAGCAGTCCCCAAACACCGAACACCGGGGAGCTGTTTTTT. This translates into CASSPQTPNTGELFF.